This TCR beta chain came from a study of CXCR3-negative and CXCR3-positive naive CD8 T cells. Study-wide results and caveats: In cryopreserved cells, CXCR3 expression partially decreased, and fresh PBMCs were used in most assays.

Comments on this clonotype: Its cognate antigen is unknown.

Among CD8+ T cells, naive ones were CD45RO-CCR7+CD27+CD95-. UMI-tagged TRB cDNA libraries were built via 5' RACE. TCRdb processed the 5' RACE reads again and assigns one entry to each CDR3 protein, with no DNA. This sample contains tens of thousands of distinct CDR3 sequences. Germline V gene lookup returns CDR1 ENHRY and CDR2 SYGVKD. The CDR3 has 14 residues. The receptor was isolated from a human donor in good health. Some clones in this sample may be carry-over from other donors' samples. The chain is built from TRBV10-3 and TRBJ2-5; TCRdb picks TRBD1, but there is no DNA to check that call. Sequencing input: naive CXCR3- CD8+ T cells from blood. Described subset: CD45RO-CCR7+CD27+CD95- naive CD8+ T cells lacking CXCR3 (TNR3-). CDR3 protein: CAISEGDPQETQYF.